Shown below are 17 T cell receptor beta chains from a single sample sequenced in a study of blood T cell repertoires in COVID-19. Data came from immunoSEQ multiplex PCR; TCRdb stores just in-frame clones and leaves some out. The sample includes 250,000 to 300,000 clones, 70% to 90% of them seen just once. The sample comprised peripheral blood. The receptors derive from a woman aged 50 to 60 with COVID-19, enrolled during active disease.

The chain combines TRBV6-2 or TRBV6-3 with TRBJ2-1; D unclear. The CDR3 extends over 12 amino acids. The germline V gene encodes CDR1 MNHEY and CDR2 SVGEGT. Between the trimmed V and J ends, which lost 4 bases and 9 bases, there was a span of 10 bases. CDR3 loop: CASSFLYGEQFF. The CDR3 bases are TGTGCCAGCAGTTTTCTATATGGTGAGCAGTTCTTC.

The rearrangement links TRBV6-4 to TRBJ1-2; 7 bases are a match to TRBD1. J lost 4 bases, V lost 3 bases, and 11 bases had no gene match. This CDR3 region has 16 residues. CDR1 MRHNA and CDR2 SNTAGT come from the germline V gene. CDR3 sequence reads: CASSEGAGQAFYGYTF. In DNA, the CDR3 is TGTGCCAGCAGTGAAGGGGCTGGACAGGCGTTCTATGGCTACACCTTC.

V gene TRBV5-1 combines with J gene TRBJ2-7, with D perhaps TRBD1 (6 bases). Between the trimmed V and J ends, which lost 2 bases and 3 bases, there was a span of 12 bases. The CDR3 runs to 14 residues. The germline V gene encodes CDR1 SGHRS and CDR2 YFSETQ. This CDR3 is CASSLTGLDYEQYF. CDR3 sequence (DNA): TGCGCCAGCAGCTTAACAGGGTTAGACTACGAGCAGTACTTC.

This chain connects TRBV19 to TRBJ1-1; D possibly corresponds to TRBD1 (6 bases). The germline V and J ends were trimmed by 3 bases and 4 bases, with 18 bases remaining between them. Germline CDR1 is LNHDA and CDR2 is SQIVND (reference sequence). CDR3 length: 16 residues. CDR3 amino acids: CASSIDRTRWGTEAFF. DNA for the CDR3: TGTGCCAGTAGTATCGACAGGACTAGGTGGGGCACTGAAGCTTTCTTT.

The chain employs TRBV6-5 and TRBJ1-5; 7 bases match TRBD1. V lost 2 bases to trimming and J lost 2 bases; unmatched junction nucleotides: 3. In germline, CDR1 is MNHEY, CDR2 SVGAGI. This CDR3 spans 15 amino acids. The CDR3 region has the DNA TGTGCCAGCAGTTACCCGACAGGGCGCAATCAGCCCCAGCATTTT. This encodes CASSYPTGRNQPQHF.

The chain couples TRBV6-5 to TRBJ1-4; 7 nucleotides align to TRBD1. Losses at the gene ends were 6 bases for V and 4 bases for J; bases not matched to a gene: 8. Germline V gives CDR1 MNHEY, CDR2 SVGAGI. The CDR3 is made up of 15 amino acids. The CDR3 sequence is CASSAGTAHNEKLFF. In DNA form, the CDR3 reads TGTGCCAGCAGCGCCGGGACAGCTCATAATGAAAAACTGTTTTTT.

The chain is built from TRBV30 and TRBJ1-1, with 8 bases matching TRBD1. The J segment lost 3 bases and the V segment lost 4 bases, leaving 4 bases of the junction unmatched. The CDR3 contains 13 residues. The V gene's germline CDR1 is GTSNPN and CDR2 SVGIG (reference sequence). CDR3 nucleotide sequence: TGTGCCTGGACCAGGACAGGGTACACTGAAGCTTTCTTT. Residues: CAWTRTGYTEAFF.

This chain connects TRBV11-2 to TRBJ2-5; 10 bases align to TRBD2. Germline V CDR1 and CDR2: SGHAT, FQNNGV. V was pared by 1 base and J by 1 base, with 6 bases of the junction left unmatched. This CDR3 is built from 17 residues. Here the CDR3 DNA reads TGTGCCAGCAGCTTAGGGCGGATAGCGGGAGGCCAAGAGACCCAGTACTTC. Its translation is CASSLGRIAGGQETQYF.

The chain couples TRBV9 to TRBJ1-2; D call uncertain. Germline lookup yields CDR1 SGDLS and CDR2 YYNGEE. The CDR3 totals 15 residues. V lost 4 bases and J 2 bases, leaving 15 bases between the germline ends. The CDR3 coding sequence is TGTGCCAGCAGCCCCCACGAAGCGAGGAACTATGGCTACACCTTC. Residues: CASSPHEARNYGYTF. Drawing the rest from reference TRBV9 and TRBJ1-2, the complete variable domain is DSGVTQTPKHLITATGQRVTLRCSPRSGDLSVYWYQQSLDQGLQFLIQYYNGEERAKGNILERFSAQQFPDLHSELNLSSLELGDSALYFCASSPHEARNYGYTFGSGTRLTVV.

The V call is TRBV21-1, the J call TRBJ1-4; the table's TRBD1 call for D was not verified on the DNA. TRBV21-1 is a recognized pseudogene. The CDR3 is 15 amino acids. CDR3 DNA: TGTGCCAGCAGCAAATATCGGGACAGGGCTGAAAAACTGTTTTTT. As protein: CASSKYRDRAEKLFF.

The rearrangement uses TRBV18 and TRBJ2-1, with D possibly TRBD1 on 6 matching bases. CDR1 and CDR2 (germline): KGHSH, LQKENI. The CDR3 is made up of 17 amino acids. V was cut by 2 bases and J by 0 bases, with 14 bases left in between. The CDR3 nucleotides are TGTGCCAGCTCACCATCTCCAGGGGATGGCTCCTACAATGAGCAGTTCTTC. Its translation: CASSPSPGDGSYNEQFF.

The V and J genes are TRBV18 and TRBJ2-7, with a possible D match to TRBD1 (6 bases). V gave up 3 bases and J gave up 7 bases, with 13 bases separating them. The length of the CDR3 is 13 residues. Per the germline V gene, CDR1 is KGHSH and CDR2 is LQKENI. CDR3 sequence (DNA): TGTGCCAGCTCACCTGGGGTGACAGGTGAGCAGTACTTC. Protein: CASSPGVTGEQYF. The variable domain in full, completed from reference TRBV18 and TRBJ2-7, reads NAGVMQNPRHLVRRRGQEARLRCSPMKGHSHVYWYRQLPEEGLKFMVYLQKENIIDESGMPKERFSAEFPKEGPSILRIQQVVRGDSAAYFCASSPGVTGEQYFGPGTRLTVT.

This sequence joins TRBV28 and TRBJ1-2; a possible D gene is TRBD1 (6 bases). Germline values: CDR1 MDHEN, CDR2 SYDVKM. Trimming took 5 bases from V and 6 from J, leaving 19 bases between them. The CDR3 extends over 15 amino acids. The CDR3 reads CASSPGTHLLNGYTF. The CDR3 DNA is TGTGCCAGCAGTCCCGGGACACACCTATTAAATGGCTACACCTTC.

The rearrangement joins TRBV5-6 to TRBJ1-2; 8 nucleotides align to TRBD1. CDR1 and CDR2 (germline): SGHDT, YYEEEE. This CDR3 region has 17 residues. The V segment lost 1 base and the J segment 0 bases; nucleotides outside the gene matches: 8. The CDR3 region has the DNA TGTGCCAGCAGCTTGAGGAGGACAGGGACGACTAACTATGGCTACACCTTC. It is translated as CASSLRRTGTTNYGYTF.

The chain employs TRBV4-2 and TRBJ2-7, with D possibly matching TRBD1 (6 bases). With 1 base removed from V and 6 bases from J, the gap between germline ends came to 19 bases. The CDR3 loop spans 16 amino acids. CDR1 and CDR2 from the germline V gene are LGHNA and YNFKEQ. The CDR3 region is CASSQVPGRGALEQYF. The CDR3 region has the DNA TGTGCCAGCAGCCAAGTCCCCGGCAGGGGTGCCCTCGAGCAGTACTTC.

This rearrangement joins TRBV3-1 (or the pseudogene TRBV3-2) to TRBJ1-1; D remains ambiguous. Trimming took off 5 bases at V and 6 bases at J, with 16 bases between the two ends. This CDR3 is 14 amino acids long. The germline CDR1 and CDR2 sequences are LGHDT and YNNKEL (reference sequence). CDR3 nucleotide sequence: TGTGCCAGCAGCTGTATAGCTTGGCCCCCTGAAGCTTTCTTT. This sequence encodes CASSCIAWPPEAFF.

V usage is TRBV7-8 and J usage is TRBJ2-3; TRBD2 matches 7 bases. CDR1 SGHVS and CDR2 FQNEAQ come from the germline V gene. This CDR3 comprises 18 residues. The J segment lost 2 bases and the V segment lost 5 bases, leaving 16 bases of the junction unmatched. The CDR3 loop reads CASSPRGSGDSHTDTQYF. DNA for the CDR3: TGTGCCAGCAGCCCTAGGGGAAGCGGGGATTCTCACACAGATACGCAGTATTTT.